The clone carrying this T cell receptor beta chain was seen a few times. Its antigen is currently unknown. This sample is part of a study of T cells in Graves' hyperthyroidism and ophthalmopathy. Overall study results and limits: Ophthalmopathy was predicted by the model a median of about 6.5 months ahead of onset.

Trimming removed 1 base at V and 0 bases at J, with 13 bases between. Germline V gene lookup returns CDR1 DFQATT and CDR2 SNEGSKA (reference sequence). This CDR3 has 16 residues. Each diagnosis drew on symptoms, thyroxine, TRAb, thyroid ultrasound and orbital computed tomography findings. Authors of the study amplified TCR beta CDR3 regions from RNA transcripts. HTBI primers were employed in a first-round RT-PCR of the TCR CDR3. TCRdb re-called the multiplex PCR reads through MiXCR, storing one row per CDR3 protein. The data contain about 700,000 distinct CDR3 sequences, 13% to 15% of them singletons.

Sequences were obtained from blood. The sequence was obtained from a woman aged 18-35 years with Graves' hyperthyroidism. This chain links TRBV20-1 with TRBJ2-1, with D possibly TRBD2 on 5 matching bases. The CDR3 region is CSARVFRGGSYNEQFF. The CDR3 DNA follows: TGCAGTGCTAGAGTTTTTCGGGGTGGCTCCTACAATGAGCAGTTCTTC.